The text below deals with one TCR beta chain. These data belong to a study of technical replicates of blood from a few donors. Only in-frame clones appear in the TCRdb table, and some are missing; sequencing was by immunoSEQ multiplex PCR. The sample lists 85,000 to 100,000 clones, about 94% seen once, with over 0.2% in the top ten. Germline V gives CDR1 SGHTA, CDR2 FQGTGA. CDR3 size: 15 residues. V gave up 6 bases and J gave up 5 bases, with 19 bases separating them. The sequenced sample was T cells isolated from PBMCs. The rearrangement uses TRBV7-3 and TRBJ2-5; D is perhaps TRBD2 (7 bases). This sequence was found in a human donor in good health. The CDR3 nucleotides read TGTGCCAGCAGTTACGGGGGAGGGGGGACGGAGACCCAGTACTTC. It encodes CASSYGGGGTETQYF.